This T cell receptor beta chain was sequenced in a study of blood T cell repertoires in COVID-19. Study-wide context: The United States, Italy and Spain provided the acute and convalescent COVID-19 samples. In each case, the material was cDNA or gDNA derived from T cells, B-cell-depleted T cells, or PBMCs.

CDR1 and CDR2 from the germline V gene are LNHNV and YYDKDF (reference sequence). V was clipped by 0 bases and J by 5 bases, with 16 bases between them. This CDR3 comprises 17 residues. As originally analysed: Reference gene primer amplification gave estimated nucleated cell counts. Sequencing was performed with immunoSEQ multiplex PCR; in TCRdb, only in-frame clones are kept and a portion is missing. V, J and clone size were drawn from that table, and D and trimming were deduced from the DNA. The sample contains about 97,000 clones, around 84% of which appear only once. The TCR comes from a human donor in a cohort sampled during active COVID-19. Input material: peripheral blood. The V gene is TRBV15, the J gene TRBJ2-2, with D possibly matching TRBD2 (6 bases). This CDR3 is CATSRDRAGRSTGELFF. The CDR3 DNA sequence: TGTGCCACCAGCAGAGATAGGGCAGGGAGGAGTACCGGGGAGCTGTTTTTT.